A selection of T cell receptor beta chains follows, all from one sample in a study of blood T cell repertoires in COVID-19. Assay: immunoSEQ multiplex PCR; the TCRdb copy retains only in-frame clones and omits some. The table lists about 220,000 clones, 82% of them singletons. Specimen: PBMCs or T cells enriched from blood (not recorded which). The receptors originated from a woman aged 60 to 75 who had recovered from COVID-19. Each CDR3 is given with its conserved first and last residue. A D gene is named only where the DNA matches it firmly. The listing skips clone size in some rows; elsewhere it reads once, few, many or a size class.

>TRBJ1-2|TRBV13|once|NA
CASSPGRYGYTF
TGTGCCAGCAGCCCAGGTCGCTATGGCTACACCTTC
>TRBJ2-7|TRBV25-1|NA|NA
CASTKAGIPYEQYF
TGTGCCAGCACCAAGGCAGGTATCCCCTACGAGCAGTACTTC
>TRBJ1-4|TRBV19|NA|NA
CASSMGHWEEKLFF
TGTGCCAGTAGTATGGGACACTGGGAGGAAAAACTGTTTTTT
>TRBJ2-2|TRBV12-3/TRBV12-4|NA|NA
CASSFDTSGELFF
TGTGCCAGCAGTTTCGACACGTCCGGGGAGCTGTTTTTT
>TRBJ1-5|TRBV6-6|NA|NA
CASSYSDTQMGQPQHF
TGTGCCAGCAGTTACTCGGACACCCAAATGGGTCAGCCCCAGCATTTT
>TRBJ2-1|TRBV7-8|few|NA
CASSLEVGGQSYNEQFF
TGTGCCAGCAGCTTAGAGGTGGGGGGACAGTCCTACAATGAGCAGTTCTTC
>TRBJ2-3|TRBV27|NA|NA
CASSFDLRGTDTQYF
TGTGCCAGCAGTTTTGATCTCCGGGGCACAGATACGCAGTATTTT
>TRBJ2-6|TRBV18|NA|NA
CASSPPPQAGANVLTF
TGTGCCAGCTCACCACCCCCCCAGGCTGGGGCCAACGTCCTGACTTTC
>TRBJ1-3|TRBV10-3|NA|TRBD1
CAISDPIQGTYGNTIYF
TGTGCCATCAGTGACCCGATACAGGGGACGTATGGAAACACCATATATTTT
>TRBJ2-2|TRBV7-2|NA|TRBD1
CASSSLGQGALFNTGELFF
TGTGCCAGCAGCTCCTTGGGACAGGGCGCATTATTTAACACCGGGGAGCTGTTTTTT
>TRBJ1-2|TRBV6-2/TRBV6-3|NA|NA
CASSYPMELGGAYGYTF
TGTGCCAGCAGTTACCCTATGGAGTTGGGGGGGGCCTATGGCTACACCTTC
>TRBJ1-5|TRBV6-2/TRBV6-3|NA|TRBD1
CASSYVRGTGRGQPQHF
TGTGCCAGCAGTTACGTGCGGGGGACAGGGAGGGGTCAGCCCCAGCATTTT
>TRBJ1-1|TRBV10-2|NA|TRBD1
CASRVGQDTEAFF
TGCGCCAGCAGGGTTGGACAGGACACTGAAGCTTTCTTT
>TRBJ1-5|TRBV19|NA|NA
CATNSQSGVNQPQHF
TGTGCCACCAATTCCCAATCCGGGGTTAACCAGCCCCAGCATTTT
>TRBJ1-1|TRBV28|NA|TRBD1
CASSRQGGATEAFF
TGTGCCAGCAGCCGACAGGGTGGAGCGACTGAAGCTTTCTTT
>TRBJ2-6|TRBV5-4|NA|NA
CASRPGDGGANVLTF
TGTGCCAGCAGACCGGGAGACGGTGGGGCCAACGTCCTGACTTTC
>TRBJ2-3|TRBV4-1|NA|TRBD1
CASSQATGETDTQYF
TGCGCCAGCAGCCAAGCTACAGGGGAAACTGATACGCAGTATTTT
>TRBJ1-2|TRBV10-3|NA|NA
CAISDPLSGYTF
TGTGCCATCAGTGATCCTCTTAGTGGCTACACCTTC
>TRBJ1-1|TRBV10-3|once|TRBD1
CAISTNRGQEAFF
TGTGCCATCAGTACAAACAGGGGGCAAGAAGCTTTCTTT
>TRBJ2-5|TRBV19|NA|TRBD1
CASTTDRAGQETQYF
TGTGCCAGTACCACCGACAGGGCCGGACAAGAGACCCAGTACTTC
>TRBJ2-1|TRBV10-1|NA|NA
CASSDRYNEQFF
TGCGCCAGCAGTGACAGATACAATGAGCAGTTCTTC
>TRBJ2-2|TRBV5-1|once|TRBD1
CASGQGNTGELFF
TGCGCCAGCGGACAGGGGAACACCGGGGAGCTGTTTTTT
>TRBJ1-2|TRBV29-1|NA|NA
CSVEGQARGEGYTF
TGCAGCGTTGAAGGACAGGCCCGGGGGGAAGGCTACACCTTC
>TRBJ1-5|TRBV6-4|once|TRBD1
CASSGTGGEGQPQHF
TGTGCCAGCAGTGGGACAGGGGGCGAGGGACAGCCCCAGCATTTT
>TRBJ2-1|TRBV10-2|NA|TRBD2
CASSETSGYNEQFF
TGCGCCAGCAGTGAGACTAGCGGCTACAATGAGCAGTTCTTC
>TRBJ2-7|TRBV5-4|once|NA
CASSLEGDGDEQYF
TGTGCCAGCAGCTTGGAGGGGGATGGCGACGAGCAGTACTTC
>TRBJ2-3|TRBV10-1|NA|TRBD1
CASSPINGRGQGTTDTQYF
TGCGCCAGCAGTCCTATTAACGGACGGGGACAGGGCACCACAGATACGCAGTATTTT
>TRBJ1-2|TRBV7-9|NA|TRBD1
CASSFRTGANYGYTF
TGTGCCAGCAGCTTCCGGACAGGGGCCAACTATGGCTACACCTTC
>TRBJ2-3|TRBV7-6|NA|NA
CASSLAGADTQYF
TGTGCCAGCAGCTTAGCAGGGGCCGATACGCAGTATTTT
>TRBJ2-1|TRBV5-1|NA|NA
CASSGAVGGGNEQFF
TGCGCCAGCAGCGGGGCGGTAGGGGGTGGAAATGAGCAGTTCTTC
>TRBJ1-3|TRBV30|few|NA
CAWSTGIGNTIYF
TGTGCCTGGAGTACAGGGATTGGAAACACCATATATTTT
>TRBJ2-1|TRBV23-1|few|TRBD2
CASSQSPRGGYNEQFF
TGCGCCAGCAGTCAATCCCCACGGGGAGGGTACAATGAGCAGTTCTTC
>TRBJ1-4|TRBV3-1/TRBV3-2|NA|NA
CASSQTGTNEKLFF
TGTGCCAGCAGCCAGACAGGAACTAATGAAAAACTGTTTTTT
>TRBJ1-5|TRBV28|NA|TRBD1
CASSITQGNQPQHF
TGTGCCAGCAGTATAACACAGGGGAATCAGCCCCAGCATTTT
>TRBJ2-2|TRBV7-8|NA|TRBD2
CASSPKRGPNTGELFF
TGTGCCAGCAGCCCAAAGCGGGGCCCCAACACCGGGGAGCTGTTTTTT
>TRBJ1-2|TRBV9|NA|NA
CASSVAGVNYGYTF
TGTGCCAGCAGCGTAGCGGGGGTAAACTATGGCTACACCTTC
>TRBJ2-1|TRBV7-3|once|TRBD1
CASSWDSSPYNEQFF
TGTGCCAGCAGCTGGGACAGTTCTCCCTACAATGAGCAGTTCTTC